These 25 T cell receptor beta chains share one sample of origin, sequenced in a study of long-term antiretroviral therapy in people with HIV. Survey level was the resolution at which the v3.0 immunoSEQ assay ran. Only in-frame clones appear in the TCRdb table, and some are missing; sequencing was by immunoSEQ multiplex PCR. The sample consists of approximately 29,000 clones, around four fifths of them appearing once. Sequenced material: unsorted PBMCs, taken 1.5 years before starting antiretroviral therapy. The receptors were gathered from a man between 18 and 35 years old with HIV.

This clone was picked up a small number of times. The gene calls are TRBV30 and TRBJ2-7; D unresolved. Germline V gene data show CDR1 as GTSNPN and CDR2 as SVGIG (reference sequence). Between the trimmed V and J ends, which lost 4 bases and 2 bases, there was a span of 6 bases. The CDR3 is made up of 11 amino acids. The DNA for the CDR3 is TGTGCCTGGACGTCAACCTACGAGCAGTACTTC. It codes for CAWTSTYEQYF.

The chain joins TRBV9 to TRBJ1-1, with D unresolved. The CDR3 extends over 14 amino acids. Trimming took 3 bases from V and 2 from J, leaving 11 bases between them. Per germline, CDR1 SGDLS and CDR2 YYNGEE. In DNA, the CDR3 is TGTGCCAGCAGCGGAGAGGGCCATAACACTGAAGCTTTCTTT. This sequence encodes CASSGEGHNTEAFF.

This chain connects TRBV4-1 to TRBJ1-2; D is perhaps TRBD1 (5 bases). From germline, CDR1 is MGHRA and CDR2 YSYEKL. The CDR3 length is 14 residues. V lost 1 base, J lost 2 bases, and 8 bases lay in between. CDR3 in amino acids: CASSQVGGNYGYTF. Written as DNA, the CDR3 is TGCGCCAGCAGCCAAGTGGGGGGAAACTATGGCTACACCTTC.

The chain couples TRBV7-9 to TRBJ1-4; D is undetermined. The V gene lost 1 base and the J gene lost 2 bases, with 11 bases spanning the gap. The CDR3 spans 16 residues. Germline V CDR1 and CDR2: SEHNR, FQNEAQ (reference sequence). The CDR3 coding sequence is TGTGCCAGCAGCTTAGGCGGACTGGGGACTAATGAAAAACTGTTTTTT. Amino acids: CASSLGGLGTNEKLFF.

This clone has only a few counts. The rearrangement uses TRBV28 and TRBJ1-3, with D tentatively TRBD1 (5 bases). CDR1 and CDR2 from the germline V gene are MDHEN and SYDVKM. The ends were cut back, 7 bases at V and 6 bases at J, with 10 bases in the middle. CDR3 length: 12 residues. DNA for the CDR3: TGTGCCAGCAAGGGGCAGATAAACACCATATATTTT. This codes for CASKGQINTIYF.

The chain employs TRBV5-8 and TRBJ1-2; D call uncertain. The CDR3 is 15 amino acids. V was shortened by 3 bases and J by 1 base, with 13 bases between the two germline ends. Germline CDR1 is SGHTS and CDR2 is YDEGEE. DNA for the CDR3: TGTGCCAGCAGCTCCCCCGGAGTTTATAACTATGGCTACACCTTC. Residues: CASSSPGVYNYGYTF.

The chain recombines TRBV30 with TRBJ2-2; D not resolved. The CDR3 loop spans 13 amino acids. The germline V gene has CDR1 GTSNPN and CDR2 SVGIG (reference sequence). Trimming took 0 bases from V and 7 from J, leaving 9 bases between them. CDR3 protein: CAWSVIGGGELFF. For the CDR3, the DNA is TGTGCCTGGAGTGTAATCGGTGGCGGGGAGCTGTTTTTT.

The V call is TRBV12-5, the J call TRBJ2-1; TRBD1 matches 7 bases. In germline, CDR1 is LGHNT, CDR2 FRNRAP. This CDR3 is 16 amino acids long. V shed 2 bases and J 3 bases; nucleotides not matched to a gene: 7. The CDR3 loop reads CASGLPPDRLYNEQFF. The CDR3 DNA follows: TGTGCTAGTGGTTTGCCACCGGACAGGCTCTACAATGAGCAGTTCTTC.

DNA of the CDR3: TGTGCCAGCAGTGAATCCCCCCAAGGAGAGACCCAGTACTTC. It codes for CASSESPQGETQYF. This sequence joins TRBV6-1 and TRBJ2-5, with no clear D. The germline V gene has CDR1 MNHNS and CDR2 SASEGT. The V end lost 2 bases, the J end lost 4 bases, and 11 bases lay between the germline ends. The CDR3 totals 14 residues.

V is TRBV18 and J is TRBJ1-5; D remains unclear. Germline-derived CDR1 and CDR2 are KGHSH and LQKENI. The CDR3 is 16 amino acids. V was trimmed by 2 bases and J by 3 bases, leaving 14 bases between them. This chain's CDR3 is CASSPGEGMVNQPQHF. DNA of the CDR3: TGTGCCAGCTCACCAGGGGAAGGAATGGTCAATCAGCCCCAGCATTTT.

The J gene is TRBJ2-7, the V gene TRBV29-1, with D tentatively TRBD1 (6 bases). This CDR3 has 13 amino acids. V lost 7 bases and J 0 bases, leaving 13 bases between the germline ends. Germline V gene lookup returns CDR1 SQVTM and CDR2 ANQGSEA. The CDR3 protein is CSGTRGGSYEQYF. In nucleotides, the CDR3 is TGCAGCGGGACCCGAGGGGGCTCCTACGAGCAGTACTTC.

This clone came up a few times. The rearrangement uses TRBV5-5 and TRBJ1-1; D might be TRBD1 (6 bases). Germline assignment: CDR1 SGHKS and CDR2 YYEKEE (reference sequence). The CDR3 is 15 amino acids. Trimming took 4 bases from V and 3 from J, leaving 16 bases between them. CDR3 sequence: CASSILQGMYTEAFF. CDR3 nucleotide sequence: TGTGCCAGCAGCATCTTACAGGGAATGTACACTGAAGCTTTCTTT.

In nucleotides, the CDR3 is TGTGCCAGCAGCTTAGATCCCGGATCCGGAAACACCATATATTTT. This encodes CASSLDPGSGNTIYF. The chain combines TRBV11-3 with TRBJ1-3; D gene ambiguous. The CDR3 runs 15 residues. CDR1 is SGHNT, CDR2 YENEEA, per germline. V shed 0 bases and J shed 4 bases, with 10 bases lying between them.

This clone was seen just once. The chain recombines TRBV7-9 with TRBJ2-4; a weak D match, TRBD1 (6 bases). Germline CDR1 is SEHNR and CDR2 is FQNEAQ (reference sequence). V was pared by 5 bases and J by 0 bases, with 14 bases between. The CDR3 contains 16 residues. The CDR3 loop reads CASSRTGLGAKNIQYF. DNA of the CDR3: TGTGCCAGCAGCCGAACAGGGTTGGGAGCCAAAAACATTCAGTACTTC.

V is TRBV5-4 and J is TRBJ2-3; D may be TRBD1 or TRBD2 (5 bases each). V lost 0 bases to trimming and J lost 5 bases, with 10 bases between them. From germline, CDR1 is SGHNT and CDR2 YYREEE (reference sequence). The CDR3 runs 14 residues. CDR3 region: CASSLEQEEDTQYF. DNA of the CDR3: TGTGCCAGCAGCTTGGAACAGGAGGAAGATACGCAGTATTTT.

The chain combines TRBV28 with TRBJ2-5, with unresolved D. V was trimmed by 7 bases and J by 7 bases, leaving 16 bases between them. CDR3 length: 13 amino acids. From germline, CDR1 is MDHEN and CDR2 SYDVKM. This CDR3 is CASTPNPVGTQYF. CDR3 bases: TGTGCCAGCACCCCTAACCCCGTGGGGACCCAGTACTTC.

DNA of the CDR3: TGTGCCAGCAGTTACGCTGGGGTAACTGAAGCTTTCTTT. It yields the protein CASSYAGVTEAFF. The V gene is TRBV6-6, the J gene TRBJ1-1; D is unclear. This CDR3 is 13 amino acids long. The V gene's germline CDR1 is MNHNY and CDR2 SVGAGI (reference sequence). Deletions cut 2 bases from V and 5 bases from J, with 9 bases between.

V gene TRBV27 combines with J gene TRBJ1-4; 7 bases are a match to TRBD1. The CDR3 runs to 17 residues. Germline CDR1 and CDR2: MNHEY and SMNVEV (reference sequence). The V segment lost 2 bases and the J segment 4 bases; nucleotides outside the gene matches: 10. In nucleotides, the CDR3 is TGTGCCAGCAGTTTAACCGACAACAGGGGACTTAATGAAAAACTGTTTTTT. Protein product: CASSLTDNRGLNEKLFF.

In DNA form, the CDR3 reads TGCAGCGTTGAGGGACAGGGTTTCACAGATACGCAGTATTTT. Protein: CSVEGQGFTDTQYF. J is TRBJ2-3 and V is TRBV29-1; TRBD1 agrees at 9 bases. Germline V gene data show CDR1 as SQVTM and CDR2 as ANQGSEA. V was clipped by 3 bases and J by 2 bases; unmatched bases: 3. CDR3 length equals 14 residues.

The gene calls are TRBV4-1 and TRBJ2-7; possible D gene TRBD1, 6 bases. The CDR3 has 14 residues. The germline V and J ends were trimmed by 1 base and 4 bases, with 11 bases remaining between them. Germline V gives CDR1 MGHRA, CDR2 YSYEKL. The CDR3 loop is CASSQGQAGYEQYF. In DNA form, the CDR3 reads TGCGCCAGCAGCCAAGGACAGGCCGGATACGAGCAGTACTTC.

The rearrangement uses TRBV5-1 and TRBJ1-1; tentatively, D is TRBD1 (5 bases). This CDR3 region has 15 residues. Trimming took off 5 bases at V and 0 bases at J, with 14 bases between the two ends. Germline-derived CDR1 and CDR2 are SGHRS and YFSETQ. The CDR3 here is CASRIQDGLNTEAFF. The DNA of the CDR3 is TGCGCCAGCAGGATACAGGACGGTTTGAACACTGAAGCTTTCTTT.

This clone has a handful of counts. The gene calls are TRBV30 and TRBJ2-7, with TRBD2 matching over 10 bases. The CDR3 spans 12 residues. The V gene's germline CDR1 is GTSNPN and CDR2 SVGIG (reference sequence). Trimming took 5 bases from V and 6 from J; bases not matched to a gene: 4. CDR3 residues: CAWLAGVSEQYF. The CDR3 DNA reads TGTGCCTGGCTAGCGGGAGTATCCGAGCAGTACTTC.

The V and J genes are TRBV20-1 and TRBJ1-2, with D possibly TRBD1 on 5 matching bases. V lost 6 bases, J lost 2 bases, and 7 bases lay in between. Germline CDR1 is DFQATT and CDR2 is SNEGSKA (reference sequence). This CDR3 is built from 11 residues. CDR3: CSARENYGYTF. The DNA for the CDR3 is TGCAGTGCCAGGGAAAACTATGGCTACACCTTC.

J is TRBJ2-6 and V is TRBV7-9; a weak D match, TRBD2 (5 bases). Trimming took 6 bases from V and 0 from J, leaving 9 bases between them. The CDR3 has 15 amino acids. CDR1 is SEHNR and CDR2 is FQNEAQ in the germline V gene (reference sequence). The CDR3 protein is CASSGSYSGANVLTF. As DNA, the CDR3 is TGTGCCAGCAGTGGGAGTTACTCTGGGGCCAACGTCCTGACTTTC. The entire variable domain, with the rest obtained from reference TRBV7-9 and TRBJ2-6, is as follows: DTGVSQNPRHKITKRGQNVTFRCDPISEHNRLYWYRQTLGQGPEFLTYFQNEAQLEKSRLLSDRFSAERPKGSFSTLEIQRTEQGDSAMYLCASSGSYSGANVLTFGAGSRLTVL.

The chain has TRBV28 and TRBJ1-2, with D possibly matching TRBD1 (5 bases). This CDR3 has 18 residues. The germline V gene has CDR1 MDHEN and CDR2 SYDVKM. The germline V and J ends were trimmed by 2 bases and 0 bases, with 19 bases remaining between them. The CDR3 sequence is CASSLGVTRGAPNYGYTF. DNA for the CDR3: TGTGCCAGCAGTTTAGGTGTGACCCGGGGCGCCCCTAACTATGGCTACACCTTC.